The 32 T cell receptor beta chains in this list originate from one sample, sequenced in a study of blood T cell repertoires in COVID-19. Clones were read by immunoSEQ multiplex PCR, and TCRdb kept only the in-frame ones, dropping some. The sample shows over 85,000 clones, over 75% of them seen only once. Sequencing input: peripheral blood. These receptors were collected from a human donor in a cohort sampled during active COVID-19.

The V call is TRBV5-6, the J call TRBJ2-7; 7 bases align to TRBD2. Germline loops: CDR1 SGHDT, CDR2 YYEEEE. J gave up 4 bases and V 3 bases, and 4 bases lay outside the gene matches. CDR3 size: 13 residues. The CDR3 sequence: CASSWGGGYEQYF. Written as DNA, the CDR3 is TGTGCCAGCAGCTGGGGGGGTGGTTACGAGCAGTACTTC.

This chain joins TRBV5-1 and TRBJ2-3; 7 bases align to TRBD2. The CDR3 extends over 14 amino acids. After removal of 2 bases from V and 4 bases from J, the junction contained 4 bases not matched to a gene. CDR1 and CDR2 (germline): SGHRS, YFSETQ. The CDR3 nucleotides are TGCGCCAGCAGCTTCGTGCGGGAGCCAGATACGCAGTATTTT. Translated: CASSFVREPDTQYF.

This clone was seen more than once but under ten times. The V and J genes are TRBV6-1 and TRBJ2-3, with 8 bases fitting TRBD2. V was clipped by 3 bases and J by 9 bases; unmatched bases: 11. Looked up from germline, CDR1 is MNHNS and CDR2 is SASEGT. The CDR3 runs 15 residues. DNA of the CDR3: TGTGCCAGCAGTGATTCCAGCGGGAGTATGTGGACGCAGTATTTT. Amino acids: CASSDSSGSMWTQYF.

This rearrangement joins TRBV28 to TRBJ2-1, with D perhaps matching TRBD2 (6 bases). The germline V and J ends were trimmed by 4 bases and 6 bases, with 13 bases remaining between them. The CDR3 totals 14 residues. Germline CDR1 reads MDHEN; CDR2 reads SYDVKM. CDR3 protein: CASSSSVPLNEQFF. The DNA for the CDR3 is TGTGCCAGCAGTTCTAGCGTCCCCCTCAATGAGCAGTTCTTC. The full variable domain, its missing parts supplied by reference TRBV28 and TRBJ2-1, is DVKVTQSSRYLVKRTGEKVFLECVQDMDHENMFWYRQDPGLGLRLIYFSYDVKMKEKGDIPEGYSVSREKKERFSLILESASTNQTSMYLCASSSSVPLNEQFFGPGTRLTVL.

The chain links TRBV7-8 to TRBJ2-7; TRBD1 matches at 8 bases. Trimming took 5 bases from V and 6 from J; bases not matched to a gene: 9. The CDR3 is made up of 14 amino acids. Per germline, CDR1 SGHVS and CDR2 FQNEAQ. The CDR3 region has the DNA TGTGCCAGCAGCATTACGACAGGGGAGTCCGAGCAGTACTTC. This translates into CASSITTGESEQYF.

This rearrangement joins TRBV11-3 to TRBJ2-2; D unresolved. This CDR3 has 13 amino acids. Trimming pared 4 bases from V and 7 bases from J, leaving 10 bases between. CDR1 SGHNT and CDR2 YENEEA come from the germline V gene. This chain's CDR3 is CASSSNLGGELFF. DNA of the CDR3: TGTGCCAGCAGCTCTAACCTCGGCGGGGAGCTGTTTTTT. The full variable domain, rest sourced from reference TRBV11-3 and TRBJ2-2, is EAGVVQSPRYKIIEKKQPVAFWCNPISGHNTLYWYLQNLGQGPELLIRYENEEAVDDSQLPKDRFSAERLKGVDSTLKIQPAELGDSAVYLCASSSNLGGELFFGEGSRLTVL.

In DNA form, the CDR3 reads TGTGCCAGCACCGGACTAGCGGAAGAGACCCAGTACTTC. This gives the protein CASTGLAEETQYF. This chain connects TRBV6-5 to TRBJ2-5; 10 bases are a match to TRBD2. The germline V gene has CDR1 MNHEY and CDR2 SVGAGI. CDR3 length: 13 residues. After removal of 7 bases from V and 3 bases from J, the junction contained 2 bases not matched to a gene.

This clone was seen a handful of times. The rearrangement joins TRBV7-2 to TRBJ2-1, with 14 bases fitting TRBD2. V gave up 4 bases and J gave up 7 bases; unmatched junction bases: 9. This CDR3 is 17 amino acids long. Germline V gene sequence: CDR1 SGHTA, CDR2 FQGNSA. The CDR3 DNA sequence: TGTGCCAGCAGCTCCCTAGGACTAGCGGGAGGCGGAAATGAGCAGTTCTTC. Protein product: CASSSLGLAGGGNEQFF.

The chain couples TRBV7-2 to TRBJ1-5, with a possible D match to TRBD1 (5 bases). The V gene's germline CDR1 is SGHTA and CDR2 FQGNSA. V was cut by 5 bases and J by 7 bases, with 18 bases left in between. The CDR3 is 15 amino acids. This chain's CDR3 is CASSNRPGAGQPQHF. CDR3 nucleotides: TGTGCCAGCAGCAACCGTCCCGGGGCGGGGCAGCCCCAGCATTTT.

The gene calls are TRBV7-6 and TRBJ1-2; 8 bases agree with TRBD1. The V gene's germline CDR1 is SGHVS and CDR2 FNYEAQ. V gave up 3 bases and J gave up 5 bases; unmatched junction bases: 8. The CDR3 has 15 residues. CDR3 in DNA: TGTGCCAGCAGCTTGGAGGGACAGGTCCTTTATGGCTACACCTTC. Translation gives CASSLEGQVLYGYTF.

This sequence joins TRBV5-1 and TRBJ2-1, with 8 positions matching TRBD2. The germline V gene has CDR1 SGHRS and CDR2 YFSETQ. The ends lost 1 base at V and 4 bases at J; junction bases unmatched: 1. The CDR3 length is 14 residues. The DNA for the CDR3 is TGCGCCAGCAGCTTGACTAGCGGTTACAATGAGCAGTTCTTC. It is translated as CASSLTSGYNEQFF.

CDR3 protein: CASSLGGGQETQYF. CDR3 in DNA: TGTGCCAGCAGCTTGGGAGGGGGTCAAGAGACCCAGTACTTC. The chain links TRBV5-4 to TRBJ2-5, with D possibly being TRBD1 (6 bases). Germline-derived CDR1 and CDR2 are SGHNT and YYREEE (reference sequence). This CDR3 contains 14 residues. The V and J ends lost 0 bases and 2 bases respectively, with 8 bases between them.

The genes are TRBV29-1 and TRBJ2-1; 10 positions agree with TRBD1. CDR1 is SQVTM and CDR2 is ANQGSEA in the germline V gene. V dropped 6 bases and J dropped 8; count of bases not matched to a gene: 7. The CDR3 spans 13 residues. In nucleotides, the CDR3 is TGCAGCGTAGGACAGGGGGTGGGCCATGAGCAGTTCTTC. It yields the protein CSVGQGVGHEQFF.

This clone has just one count. The chain combines TRBV24-1 with TRBJ2-7; D remains unclear. Trimming took 4 bases from V and 3 from J, leaving 6 bases between them. Germline V gives CDR1 KGHDR, CDR2 SFDVKD. CDR3 length: 12 amino acids. CDR3 region: CATSESSYEQYF. CDR3 in DNA: TGTGCCACCAGTGAGTCCAGCTACGAGCAGTACTTC.

The chain employs TRBV6-5 and TRBJ2-1; TRBD2 agrees at 8 bases. Germline V gene data show CDR1 as MNHEY and CDR2 as SVGAGI. The CDR3 consists of 14 residues. V shed 7 bases, J shed 1 base, and the junction held 3 bases outside the gene matches. CDR3 in amino acids: CASILAGSYNEQFF. In DNA, the CDR3 is TGTGCCAGCATCCTAGCGGGTTCCTACAATGAGCAGTTCTTC.

This clone has a handful of counts. The chain has TRBV7-9 and TRBJ2-1; no clear D gene. Per germline, CDR1 SEHNR and CDR2 FQNEAQ (reference sequence). Trimming removed 5 bases at V and 7 bases at J, with 6 bases between. The CDR3 extends over 11 amino acids. The CDR3, as DNA: TGTGCCAGCAGCCGTTTGAATGAGCAGTTCTTC. Amino acids: CASSRLNEQFF.

The chain links TRBV6-4 to TRBJ2-3, with TRBD1 identical over 10 bases. Germline values: CDR1 MRHNA, CDR2 SNTAGT. V lost 5 bases, J lost 3 bases, and 2 bases stayed unmatched. This CDR3 has 14 amino acids. CDR3 nucleotide sequence: TGTGCCAGCAGTTTGGACAGGGGGACAGATACGCAGTATTTT. Its protein product is CASSLDRGTDTQYF.

V gene TRBV7-2 combines with J gene TRBJ1-2; 7 positions agree with TRBD1. Germline V gene lookup returns CDR1 SGHTA and CDR2 FQGNSA. The V and J ends lost 5 bases and 8 bases, in that order; junction bases with no gene match: 14. The CDR3 is 15 amino acids. The CDR3 DNA reads as TGTGCCAGCAGCATCCCACCGACAGGGTTTAACGGCTACACCTTC. Its translation: CASSIPPTGFNGYTF.

This chain connects TRBV2 to TRBJ2-3; 8 nucleotides line up with TRBD1. Germline V gene lookup returns CDR1 SNHLY and CDR2 FYNNEI. The CDR3 sequence is 15 residues long. V was clipped by 3 bases and J by 8 bases; unmatched bases: 10. The CDR3 sequence is CASSDRQGAVGTQYF. In DNA form, the CDR3 reads TGTGCCAGCAGTGATAGGCAGGGGGCAGTGGGTACGCAGTATTTT. Supplemented by reference TRBV2 and TRBJ2-3, the full variable domain reads EPEVTQTPSHQVTQMGQEVILRCVPISNHLYFYWYRQILGQKVEFLVSFYNNEISEKSEIFDDQFSVERPDGSNFTLKIRSTKLEDSAMYFCASSDRQGAVGTQYFGPGTRLTVL.

The chain carries TRBV2 and TRBJ2-5, with a possible D match to TRBD1 (5 bases). This CDR3 has 21 residues. Germline CDR1 and CDR2: SNHLY and FYNNEI. Trimming left V 1 base short and J 0 bases short, with 27 bases between. The CDR3 region has the DNA TGTGCCAGCAGTGAAGAGATGCCGAATCGCCTTGACAGCACGTACCAAGAGACCCAGTACTTC. Translated, it gives CASSEEMPNRLDSTYQETQYF.

V is TRBV7-2 and J is TRBJ1-3; possible D gene TRBD1, 5 bases. Trimming cost V 0 bases and J 0 bases, with 15 bases left between them. Germline loops: CDR1 SGHTA, CDR2 FQGNSA. The CDR3 runs to 18 residues. CDR3 amino acids: CASSLAAGLPSSGNTIYF. DNA for the CDR3: TGTGCCAGCAGCTTAGCGGCGGGACTCCCGAGCTCTGGAAACACCATATATTTT.

V is TRBV27 and J is TRBJ1-3, with D tentatively TRBD1 (5 bases). CDR3 length equals 16 residues. Trimming cost V 0 bases and J 2 bases, with 11 bases left between them. Germline values: CDR1 MNHEY, CDR2 SMNVEV (reference sequence). The DNA of the CDR3 is TGTGCCAGCAGTTTATCCTTCGGCAGGGCTGGAAACACCATATATTTT. It translates to CASSLSFGRAGNTIYF.

The chain employs TRBV19 and TRBJ2-2; the match to TRBD2 covers 8 bases. J gave up 4 bases and V 9 bases, and 13 bases lay outside the gene matches. This CDR3 comprises 16 residues. CDR1 is LNHDA and CDR2 is SQIVND in the germline V gene (reference sequence). The CDR3 protein is CASRNSGKLITGELFF. Here the CDR3 DNA reads TGTGCCAGCAGAAATAGCGGGAAGTTAATCACCGGGGAGCTGTTTTTT.

This chain joins TRBV12-3 or TRBV12-4 and TRBJ2-1; maybe TRBD1 (5 bases). The CDR3 length is 13 residues. V dropped 1 base and J dropped 5 bases, with 6 bases sitting between them. In nucleotides, the CDR3 is TGTGCCAGCAGTTTAGGGACAAACAATGAGCAGTTCTTC. This translates into CASSLGTNNEQFF.

The chain is built from TRBV9 and TRBJ2-3; tentatively, D is TRBD2 (6 bases). V lost 2 bases and J 5 bases, leaving 12 bases between the germline ends. There are 14 residues in the CDR3. Germline CDR1 and CDR2: SGDLS and YYNGEE. DNA for the CDR3: TGTGCCAGCAGCGTGGAGGGAGAGGTAGATACGCAGTATTTT. This encodes CASSVEGEVDTQYF.

A single count supports this clone. The chain uses TRBV28 and TRBJ2-7; 8 bases are shared with TRBD1. After removal of 6 bases from V and 2 bases from J, the junction contained 3 bases not matched to a gene. Per the germline V gene, CDR1 is MDHEN and CDR2 is SYDVKM. This CDR3 comprises 13 residues. DNA of the CDR3: TGTGCCAGCAGGAGGACAGGGCCCTACGAGCAGTACTTC. The encoded protein is CASRRTGPYEQYF.

This clone has more than one count but fewer than ten. Here the CDR3 reads CASSVASGSGETQYF. The CDR3, as DNA: TGTGCCAGCAGCGTAGCTAGCGGGAGTGGGGAGACCCAGTACTTC. The chain carries TRBV9 and TRBJ2-5; 10 bases are a match to TRBD2. The length of the CDR3 is 15 residues. V dropped 0 bases and J dropped 5; count of bases not matched to a gene: 4. In germline, CDR1 is SGDLS, CDR2 YYNGEE.

The rearrangement uses TRBV5-1 and TRBJ1-1; TRBD1 agrees at 8 bases. With 4 bases clipped from V and 4 bases from J, the junction kept 3 bases outside the gene matches. There are 13 residues in the CDR3. The germline gives CDR1 SGHRS, CDR2 YFSETQ. The CDR3 loop is CASSGTGGTEAFF. CDR3 nucleotide sequence: TGCGCCAGCAGCGGCACAGGGGGCACTGAAGCTTTCTTT.

The chain combines TRBV24-1 with TRBJ2-5; D is perhaps TRBD1 (5 bases). The ends were cut back, 3 bases at V and 2 bases at J, with 12 bases in the middle. This CDR3 is 15 amino acids long. Germline-derived CDR1 and CDR2 are KGHDR and SFDVKD. The CDR3 region is CATSDARQGQETQYF. The CDR3 DNA is TGTGCCACCAGTGATGCTCGGCAGGGACAAGAGACCCAGTACTTC.

The genes are TRBV18 and TRBJ1-5; D is unclear. Germline values: CDR1 KGHSH, CDR2 LQKENI. Trimming removed 10 bases from V and 0 bases from J, with 13 bases in between. The CDR3 contains 14 residues. CDR3: CATPRGYSNQPQHF. CDR3 nucleotides: TGTGCCACCCCCCGGGGTTATAGCAATCAGCCCCAGCATTTT.

The V call is TRBV7-3, the J call TRBJ2-2; D is perhaps TRBD1 (5 bases). Trimming pared 3 bases from V and 3 bases from J, leaving 11 bases between. The CDR3 is 15 residues long. Per the germline V gene, CDR1 is SGHTA and CDR2 is FQGTGA. Written as DNA, the CDR3 is TGTGCCAGCAGCTTCCAGGGTAGGGACACCGGGGAGCTGTTTTTT. This sequence encodes CASSFQGRDTGELFF.

The V and J genes are TRBV10-3 and TRBJ2-1; 8 nucleotides match TRBD2. The ends lost 0 bases at V and 7 bases at J; junction bases unmatched: 11. The germline CDR1 and CDR2 sequences are ENHRY and SYGVKD. There are 17 residues in the CDR3. The CDR3 bases are TGTGCCATCAGTGAGTCGAATCAGGCGGGAGGAAGGAATGAGCAGTTCTTC. It encodes CAISESNQAGGRNEQFF.